This passage covers 20 T cell receptor beta chains from one sample sequenced in a study of blood T cells in healthy people across ages. Through a sample-barcoded 5' primer and a J-beta primer mix, a second PCR was run for roughly 7 to 11 cycles. TCRdb reanalysed the 5' RACE reads using MiXCR and keeps one entry per CDR3 protein. The table has roughly 900,000 distinct CDR3 sequences, roughly 52% seen once. The material sequenced was blood. The source is a man between 25 and 39 years old in good health.

With respect to this clonotype: A read error is possible here, since a much larger clone lies one base away. V usage is TRBV28 and J usage is TRBJ2-7; D perhaps matches TRBD1 (6 bases). The germline V gene has CDR1 MDHEN and CDR2 SYDVKM. The CDR3 is 15 amino acids. The CDR3 region is CTSSDTGIAIYEQYF. The CDR3 DNA is TGTACCAGCAGTGATACAGGGATTGCGATCTACGAGCAGTACTTC.

The chain has TRBV20-1 and TRBJ1-1; 8 bases are shared with TRBD1. The CDR3 runs 14 residues. V was clipped by 3 bases and J by 2 bases; unmatched bases: 5. Germline CDR1 DFQATT, CDR2 SNEGSKA (reference sequence). CDR3 in DNA: TGCAGTGCTAGGGGGGCAGGGGGCAACACTGAAGCTTTCTTT. This sequence encodes CSARGAGGNTEAFF.

The rearrangement uses TRBV25-1 and TRBJ1-2; D remains unclear. The CDR3 spans 12 residues. V was clipped by 6 bases and J by 8 bases, with 13 bases between them. Germline values: CDR1 MGHDK, CDR2 SYGVNS. DNA for the CDR3: TGTGCCAGCAGGGATGGTCTCGCCGGCTACACCTTC. Amino acid sequence: CASRDGLAGYTF.

The gene calls are TRBV4-3 and TRBJ2-3; D uncertain. Trimming removed 0 bases at V and 1 base at J, with 5 bases between. This CDR3 has 14 amino acids. The germline V gene has CDR1 LGHNA and CDR2 YSLEER. The CDR3 region is CASSQEPGTDTQYF. The CDR3 DNA reads TGCGCCAGCAGCCAAGAGCCTGGCACAGATACGCAGTATTTT.

The rearrangement uses TRBV27 and TRBJ1-2; TRBD1 aligns across 8 bases. Germline V CDR1 and CDR2: MNHEY, SMNVEV (reference sequence). The V segment lost 7 bases and the J segment 2 bases; nucleotides outside the gene matches: 6. The CDR3 loop spans 14 amino acids. CDR3: CASTRTGRNYGYTF. The DNA for the CDR3 is TGTGCCAGCACCCGGACAGGGAGAAACTATGGCTACACCTTC.

The J gene is TRBJ2-7, the V gene TRBV27; weak D call: TRBD1 (5 bases). CDR3 length: 15 residues. Trimming cost V 4 bases and J 0 bases, with 13 bases left between them. In germline, CDR1 is MNHEY, CDR2 SMNVEV (reference sequence). CDR3 sequence: CASSSYRNPSYEQYF. CDR3 bases: TGTGCCAGCAGTTCGTACAGGAACCCCTCCTACGAGCAGTACTTC.

This clonotype was detected only a few times. The chain has TRBV20-1 and TRBJ1-4; the match to TRBD1 covers 7 bases. The CDR3 contains 14 residues. From germline, CDR1 is DFQATT and CDR2 SNEGSKA (reference sequence). V shed 4 bases, J shed 7 bases, and the junction held 9 bases outside the gene matches. The CDR3 loop is CSATTGAGVEKLFF. The CDR3 nucleotides are TGCAGTGCTACCACAGGGGCTGGTGTTGAAAAACTGTTTTTT.

This clonotype was detected ten times or more. This may be a read error, as it is one base from a much larger clone. The chain couples TRBV4-1 to TRBJ2-1; D is uncertain. The J call is doubtful: the DNA matches TRBJ2-7 better. Germline loops: CDR1 MGHRA, CDR2 YSYEKL. This CDR3 spans 16 amino acids. The CDR3 bases are TGCGCCAGCAGGGTGGTGGATATGGTGTCCTACAATGAGCAGTACTTC. This codes for CASRVVDMVSYNEQYF.

This rearrangement joins TRBV27 to TRBJ2-5; D gene unclear. The CDR3 consists of 14 residues. From germline, CDR1 is MNHEY and CDR2 SMNVEV (reference sequence). V was pared by 0 bases and J by 4 bases, with 9 bases between. CDR3 nucleotides: TGTGCCAGCAGTTTATCGGGCACTGGAGAGACCCAGTACTTC. Encoded protein: CASSLSGTGETQYF.

The V gene is TRBV20-1, the J gene TRBJ1-2; D uncertain. This CDR3 has 14 amino acids. Germline values: CDR1 DFQATT, CDR2 SNEGSKA (reference sequence). Trimming left V 6 bases short and J 8 bases short, with 22 bases between. In DNA, the CDR3 is TGCAGTGCCTCGGGATCCCCTGTCGGAGGAGGCTACACCTTC. This gives the protein CSASGSPVGGGYTF.

This clonotype was seen only a few times. DNA of the CDR3: TGTGCCAGCAGTTTACGCTCGGGGGGAATCGAGCAGTTCTTC. It encodes CASSLRSGGIEQFF. The chain carries TRBV28 and TRBJ2-1, with 7 bases identical to TRBD2. With V trimmed by 2 bases and J by 10 bases, 8 bases remained unmatched. The germline V gene has CDR1 MDHEN and CDR2 SYDVKM. The CDR3 loop spans 14 amino acids.

This clonotype came up a few times. The gene calls are TRBV20-1 and TRBJ1-2; D is perhaps TRBD1 (6 bases). The length of the CDR3 is 13 residues. Germline V lookup: CDR1 DFQATT, CDR2 SNEGSKA (reference sequence). The V and J ends lost 1 base and 5 bases respectively, with 11 bases between them. CDR3 in DNA: TGCAGTGCTAGAGCAGGGGAAAGATATGGCTACACCTTC. Protein sequence: CSARAGERYGYTF.

The rearrangement joins TRBV5-1 to TRBJ2-3; TRBD1 agrees at 7 bases. Unmatched junction bases numbered 5, after V lost 0 bases and J lost 1 base. The CDR3 has 16 amino acids. CDR1 and CDR2 (germline): SGHRS, YFSETQ. This CDR3 is CASSLARTGGTDTQYF. CDR3 bases: TGCGCCAGCAGCTTGGCCCGAACAGGGGGCACAGATACGCAGTATTTT.

Comments on this clonotype: This may come from a read error, since a much larger clone is one base off. This chain links TRBV7-2 with TRBJ1-2; D is ambiguous. The V end was cut by 2 bases, the J end by 2 bases, with 6 bases between. Germline CDR1 is SGHTA and CDR2 is FQGNSA. The CDR3 has 13 amino acids. This CDR3 reads CASSLQQNYGYTF. DNA of the CDR3: TGTGCCAGCAGCTTACAACAGAACTATGGCTACACCTTC.

The rearrangement links TRBV29-1 to TRBJ2-2; 7 bases line up with TRBD1. V trimming: 7 bases; J trimming: 3 bases; junction bases outside the gene matches: 5. Germline V gene sequence: CDR1 SQVTM, CDR2 ANQGSEA. The CDR3 has 13 residues. The CDR3 sequence: CSATGADTGELFF. The CDR3 DNA reads as TGCAGCGCAACAGGGGCGGACACCGGGGAGCTGTTTTTT.

Notes on this clonotype: At one end, the junction sequence differs from germline, possibly due to a read error. This chain uses TRBV7-2 with TRBJ2-3; 8 bases are a match to TRBD2. CDR1 is SGHTA and CDR2 is FQGNSA in the germline V gene. The length of the CDR3 is 17 residues. The CDR3 nucleotides are TGTGCCAGCAGCTTCGACCCTAGCGGGCCTAGCACAGATACGCGGTATTTT. Protein sequence: CASSFDPSGPSTDTRYF. The full variable domain, with the rest looked up from reference TRBV7-2 and TRBJ2-3, is GAGVSQSPSNKVTEKGKDVELRCDPISGHTALYWYRQSLGQGLEFLIYFQGNSAPDKSGLPSDRFSAERTGGSVSTLTIQRTQQEDSAVYLCASSFDPSGPSTDTRYFGPGTRLTVL.

Notes on this clonotype: A read error may account for a junction end that differs from germline. The CDR3 loop reads CVSSPDRGAEAFF. CDR3 bases: TGTGTCAGCAGCCCCGACAGGGGCGCTGAAGCTTTCTTT. V and J are TRBV7-6 and TRBJ1-1; 8 bases fit TRBD1. Looked up from germline, CDR1 is SGHVS and CDR2 is FNYEAQ. This CDR3 comprises 13 residues.

The rearrangement uses TRBV6-5 and TRBJ1-2; no clear D gene. Germline V gene data show CDR1 as MNHEY and CDR2 as SVGAGI. This CDR3 region has 15 residues. V lost 6 bases to trimming and J lost 3 bases, with 17 bases between them. The CDR3 is CASSPIPWEDYGYTF. CDR3 in DNA: TGTGCCAGCAGCCCCATTCCGTGGGAGGACTATGGCTACACCTTC.

The rearrangement joins TRBV14 to TRBJ2-7; D possibly corresponds to TRBD1 (6 bases). This CDR3 spans 15 amino acids. The V gene's germline CDR1 is SGHDN and CDR2 FVKESK. The ends were cut back, 4 bases at V and 1 base at J, with 14 bases in the middle. The CDR3 sequence is CASSRRQALSYEQYF. The CDR3 region has the DNA TGTGCCAGCAGCCGCCGACAGGCGTTATCCTACGAGCAGTACTTC.

This chain uses TRBV29-1 with TRBJ2-1; D remains unclear. There are 11 residues in the CDR3. V lost 3 bases and J 3 bases, leaving 3 bases between the germline ends. Germline CDR1 reads SQVTM; CDR2 reads ANQGSEA. The CDR3 DNA follows: TGCAGCGTTGACTACTACAATGAGCAGTTCTTC. Protein: CSVDYYNEQFF.